Listed below are T cell receptor beta chains from one sample, sequenced in a study of T cells in Graves' hyperthyroidism and ophthalmopathy. TCRdb fed the multiplex PCR reads into MiXCR, producing one record per CDR3 protein. Among 200,000 to 250,000 distinct CDR3 sequences, about 15% were seen once, and the ten largest hold 25% to 30%. Sequenced: blood. These receptors were collected from a woman aged 18-29 years with Graves' ophthalmopathy. Each CDR3 is given with its conserved first and last residue. A D gene is named only where the DNA matches it firmly. Size tells how often a clone was seen (once, few, many) or the class of an expanded clone, and some rows leave it out.

d_call clone_size j_call v_call cdr3_aa cdr3_nt
TRBD1 . TRBJ2-2 TRBV5-1 CASSQNRQGRTGELFF TGCGCCAGCAGCCAAAATAGACAGGGGCGAACCGGGGAGCTGTTTTTT
. many TRBJ1-4 TRBV3-1 CASRAGETTNEKLFF TGTGCCAGCAGGGCCGGGGAGACAACTAATGAAAAACTGTTTTTT
TRBD2 . TRBJ2-5 TRBV10-2 CASSERGLSKETQYF TGCGCCAGCAGTGAGAGGGGACTAAGTAAAGAGACCCAGTACTTC
. many TRBJ1-2 TRBV5-1 CASSKGTISPLGYGYTF TGCGCCAGCAGCAAGGGAACCATCTCCCCCCTAGGCTATGGCTACACCTTC
TRBD1 many TRBJ2-1 TRBV6-1 CASRPSTGDSYNEQFF TGTGCCAGCAGACCCTCGACAGGGGACTCCTACAATGAGCAGTTCTTC
TRBD1 many TRBJ1-2 TRBV4-1 CASSPYSPRTGGNYGYTF TGCGCCAGCAGCCCTTACAGCCCCCGGACAGGGGGCAACTATGGCTACACCTTC
. many TRBJ1-3 TRBV7-9 CASSLTSENTIYF TGTGCCAGCAGCCTTACGTCGGAAAACACCATATATTTT
TRBD1 many TRBJ2-1 TRBV25-1 CASSASAGTGAYNEQFF TGTGCCAGCAGTGCGAGCGCCGGGACAGGGGCCTACAATGAGCAGTTCTTC
. many TRBJ2-1 TRBV20-1 CSVFVRVYNEQFF TGCAGTGTTTTCGTGCGGGTATACAATGAGCAGTTCTTC
TRBD1 few TRBJ1-4 TRBV4-3 CASSQKTGTGGEKLFF TGCGCCAGCAGCCAAAAAACCGGGACAGGGGGCGAAAAACTGTTTTTT
. . TRBJ2-7 TRBV20-1 CSAHRGTEGPYEQYF TGCAGTGCACACCGCGGGACAGAGGGACCCTACGAGCAGTACTTC
. few TRBJ1-3 TRBV7-8 CASSLWVSGNTIYF TGTGCCAGCAGCCTTTGGGTCTCTGGAAACACCATATATTTT
. many TRBJ2-7 TRBV20-1 CSASKGAVGSYEQYF TGCAGTGCTAGTAAAGGAGCCGTCGGATCCTACGAGCAGTACTTC
. few TRBJ2-1 TRBV20-1 CSASKRNEQFF TGCAGTGCCTCGAAGCGGAACGAGCAGTTCTTC
TRBD1 . TRBJ2-1 TRBV27 CASSWDRDRNEQFF TGTGCCAGCAGTTGGGACAGGGATCGGAATGAGCAGTTCTTC
TRBD1 many TRBJ1-1 TRBV6-1 CASSLRPGQGTTEAFF TGTGCCAGCAGTTTGCGGCCGGGACAGGGGACCACTGAAGCTTTCTTT
. . TRBJ2-7 TRBV5-1 CASSLLQGPSYEQYF TGCGCCAGCAGCCTACTACAGGGACCCTCCTACGAGCAGTACTTC
TRBD1 many TRBJ1-1 TRBV27 CASRGTGGSLEAFF TGTGCCAGCAGGGGGACAGGGGGCTCCCTTGAAGCTTTCTTT
TRBD1 many TRBJ2-2 TRBV20-1 CSASNLGYRGNTGELFF TGCAGTGCTAGCAATTTAGGTTACAGGGGGAACACCGGGGAGCTGTTTTTT
. many TRBJ1-4 TRBV7-6 CASSLAKTEKLFF TGTGCCAGCAGCTTAGCTAAGACCGAAAAACTGTTTTTT
TRBD1 many TRBJ1-2 TRBV6-5 CASSYPGTGNYGYTF TGTGCCAGCAGTTACCCCGGGACAGGGAACTATGGCTACACCTTC
. many TRBJ1-5 TRBV12-3/TRBV12-4 CASSLGHKNQPQHF TGTGCCAGCAGTTTAGGGCACAAGAATCAGCCCCAGCATTTT
. . TRBJ2-1 TRBV30 CAWSGGIGGNEQFF TGTGCCTGGAGTGGGGGGATCGGAGGAAATGAGCAGTTCTTC
. many TRBJ2-5 TRBV7-9 CASSEKSQGPRETQYF TGTGCCAGCAGCGAAAAGTCACAGGGCCCCAGAGAGACCCAGTACTTC
. . TRBJ2-7 TRBV19 CASSSGITPSYEQYF TGTGCCAGTAGTTCGGGGATTACGCCCTCCTACGAGCAGTACTTC
TRBD2 many TRBJ2-4 TRBV29-1 CSVEGGGGNIQYF TGCAGCGTTGAAGGGGGCGGGGGGAACATTCAGTACTTC
TRBD2 few TRBJ2-2 TRBV9 CASGGLAGGNTGELFF TGTGCCAGCGGAGGACTAGCGGGGGGAAACACCGGGGAGCTGTTTTTT
. few TRBJ2-3 TRBV6-4 CASSDSEVDTQYF TGTGCCAGCAGTGACTCGGAGGTAGATACGCAGTATTTT
. many TRBJ1-5 TRBV3-1 CASSQEWVNQPQHF TGTGCCAGCAGCCAAGAATGGGTAAATCAGCCCCAGCATTTT
. few TRBJ2-1 TRBV12-3/TRBV12-4 CASTFGTYNEQFF TGTGCCAGCACTTTCGGTACCTACAATGAGCAGTTCTTC
. many TRBJ1-4 TRBV2 CASKGDATNEKLFF TGTGCCAGCAAAGGGGACGCAACTAATGAAAAACTGTTTTTT
. many TRBJ2-2 TRBV9 CASSVGTVGTGELFF TGTGCCAGCAGCGTAGGTACGGTTGGCACCGGGGAGCTGTTTTTT
. many TRBJ2-7 TRBV15 CATSRDSWGNYEQYF TGTGCCACCAGCAGAGATTCTTGGGGGAACTACGAGCAGTACTTC
. many TRBJ1-2 TRBV19 CASSQGRFYGYTF TGTGCCAGTAGCCAGGGACGGTTCTATGGCTACACCTTC
TRBD2 many TRBJ2-1 TRBV9 CASSPRLALSARNEQFF TGTGCCAGCAGCCCCCGACTAGCATTATCGGCAAGGAATGAGCAGTTCTTC
. many TRBJ2-7 TRBV12-3/TRBV12-4 CASSPRRQIGYEQYF TGTGCCAGCAGTCCCCGGCGGCAGATCGGCTACGAGCAGTACTTC
TRBD1 many TRBJ1-2 TRBV2 CASARDRELGYTF TGTGCCAGCGCCCGGGACAGGGAACTGGGCTACACCTTC
. many TRBJ1-1 TRBV27 CASSLSSGGTEAFF TGTGCCAGCAGTTTATCGTCGGGGGGCACTGAAGCTTTCTTT
TRBD1 many TRBJ2-7 TRBV10-3 CAISEVRGPPSSYEQYF TGTGCCATCAGTGAGGTCAGGGGGCCCCCAAGCTCCTACGAGCAGTACTTC
. few TRBJ1-5 TRBV6-2/TRBV6-3 CATLKEGQYSNQPQHF TGTGCCACCCTCAAGGAGGGGCAATATAGCAATCAGCCCCAGCATTTT
TRBD2 . TRBJ2-1 TRBV29-1 CSVSYPGTSDNEQFF TGCAGCGTCTCCTACCCCGGGACTAGCGACAATGAGCAGTTCTTC
TRBD2 many TRBJ2-1 TRBV11-2 CASSLDLGSGRGTEQFF TGTGCCAGCAGCTTAGATCTTGGAAGCGGGAGAGGGACTGAGCAGTTCTTC
. many TRBJ2-4 TRBV27 CASSPTGLAKNIQYF TGTGCCAGCAGCCCGACAGGTCTAGCCAAAAACATTCAGTACTTC
. many TRBJ1-2 TRBV6-2/TRBV6-3 CASSYWSLGYGYTF TGTGCCAGCAGTTACTGGTCGCTGGGCTATGGCTACACCTTC
. many TRBJ1-2 TRBV7-8 CASSLAAATYGYTF TGTGCCAGCAGCTTAGCGGCAGCTACCTATGGCTACACCTTC
. . TRBJ2-7 TRBV12-5 CASGLRGVRWYEQYF TGTGCTAGTGGTTTGAGAGGGGTGAGGTGGTACGAGCAGTACTTC
. . TRBJ2-7 TRBV6-1 CASSPRTSTSYEQYF TGTGCCAGCAGTCCTAGGACATCTACGTCCTACGAGCAGTACTTC
. . TRBJ2-3 TRBV30 CAWSGSGRGADTQYF TGTGCCTGGAGTGGATCCGGGAGAGGGGCAGATACGCAGTATTTT
. many TRBJ2-7 TRBV6-2/TRBV6-3 CASSPTSTVSYEQYF TGTGCCAGCAGCCCTACCTCGACAGTCTCCTACGAGCAGTACTTC
. many TRBJ2-7 TRBV28 CASSLMSSYEQYF TGTGCCAGCAGTTTGATGAGCTCCTACGAGCAGTACTTC
. many TRBJ1-2 TRBV3-1 CASSHGARGYTF TGTGCCAGCAGCCACGGGGCGCGGGGCTACACCTTC
. many TRBJ1-1 TRBV3-1 CASSWMNTEAFF TGTGCCAGCAGCTGGATGAACACTGAAGCTTTCTTT
. many TRBJ2-5 TRBV4-2 CASSQGGGGGETQYF TGTGCCAGCAGCCAAGGAGGGGGAGGAGGAGAGACCCAGTACTTC
TRBD2 many TRBJ2-7 TRBV9 CASSVDGKLAGPYEQYF TGTGCCAGCAGCGTAGACGGCAAACTAGCGGGGCCCTACGAGCAGTACTTC
. few TRBJ2-4 TRBV6-1 CASSGGPQAKNIQYF TGTGCCAGCAGTGGGGGGCCTCAAGCAAAAAACATTCAGTACTTC
. . TRBJ2-3 TRBV19 CASSRTVSTDTQYF TGTGCCAGTAGTAGGACAGTAAGCACAGATACGCAGTATTTT
TRBD1 many TRBJ2-7 TRBV27 CASRHADRVVGEQYF TGTGCCAGCAGGCATGCCGACAGGGTCGTCGGAGAGCAGTACTTC
TRBD1 many TRBJ2-7 TRBV16 CASSQSDRVSYEQYF TGTGCCAGCAGCCAGTCGGACAGGGTTTCCTACGAGCAGTACTTC
. . TRBJ1-2 TRBV9 CASSERDIYGYTF TGTGCCAGCAGCGAGAGGGACATTTATGGCTACACCTTC